The 29 T cell receptor beta chains listed next were all sequenced from one sample in a study of T cell changes during pregnancy in multiple sclerosis. Using immunoSEQ multiplex PCR, the repertoire was profiled, and TCRdb retains in-frame clones only, with some absent. In the table there are tens of thousands of clones, around 92% of which are singletons. This sample comprised peripheral blood, obtained in the first trimester of pregnancy. Receptor source: a female donor in good health, enrolled as a control in a pregnancy study.

This chain connects TRBV30 to TRBJ1-5; 10 nucleotides match TRBD1. The V segment lost 3 bases and the J segment 4 bases; nucleotides outside the gene matches: 3. The CDR3 is 14 amino acids. The germline CDR1 and CDR2 sequences are GTSNPN and SVGIG (reference sequence). The CDR3 bases are TGTGCCTGGAGCGAGGGACAGGGGAATCAGCCCCAGCATTTT. Translation: CAWSEGQGNQPQHF.

The chain is built from TRBV5-1 and TRBJ2-3; 8 bases align to TRBD2. The germline gives CDR1 SGHRS, CDR2 YFSETQ. V lost 6 bases and J lost 5; bases outside the gene matches: 11. This CDR3 region has 15 residues. CDR3 protein: CASTPGGAKGDTQYF. Written as DNA, the CDR3 is TGCGCCAGCACCCCGGGGGGGGCCAAGGGAGATACGCAGTATTTT.

The chain employs TRBV6-1 and TRBJ2-3; 7 positions agree with TRBD2. The CDR3 runs 13 residues. Looked up from germline, CDR1 is MNHNS and CDR2 is SASEGT. V was pared by 8 bases and J by 2 bases, with 4 bases of the junction left unmatched. In nucleotides, the CDR3 is TGTGCCAGCTTGGGACTAAACACAGATACGCAGTATTTT. Residues: CASLGLNTDTQYF.

The chain links TRBV5-4 to TRBJ2-2, with 10 bases identical to TRBD2. J gave up 0 bases and V 3 bases, and 5 bases lay outside the gene matches. Germline V gene lookup returns CDR1 SGHNT and CDR2 YYREEE (reference sequence). The CDR3 is made up of 17 amino acids. Written as DNA, the CDR3 is TGTGCCAGCAGCTCGGCGACTAGCGGGCCGAACACCGGGGAGCTGTTTTTT. Translating gives CASSSATSGPNTGELFF.

The J gene is TRBJ2-1, the V gene TRBV6-5, with 9 positions matching TRBD1. J was trimmed by 6 bases and V by 5 bases; bases with no gene match: 8. Germline values: CDR1 MNHEY, CDR2 SVGAGI. CDR3 length: 15 amino acids. Here the CDR3 DNA reads TGTGCCAGCAGTCTGGACAGGGGATGGGGCAATGAGCAGTTCTTC. Translation gives CASSLDRGWGNEQFF.

The chain is built from TRBV10-3 and TRBJ2-1, with TRBD2 matching 8 bases. The CDR3 is 16 amino acids. Germline CDR1 reads ENHRY; CDR2 reads SYGVKD. The V segment lost 8 bases and the J segment 7 bases; nucleotides outside the gene matches: 16. The CDR3 here is CAIAFPPAGEENEQFF. In DNA, the CDR3 is TGTGCCATCGCGTTTCCCCCAGCGGGAGAGGAAAATGAGCAGTTCTTC.

The CDR3 bases are TGTGCCAGCAGCCCGGGACAGCCTCATCAGCCCCAGCATTTT. It yields the protein CASSPGQPHQPQHF. The J gene is TRBJ1-5, the V gene TRBV6-5; 7 bases are shared with TRBD1. Germline assignment: CDR1 MNHEY and CDR2 SVGAGI. V was pared by 6 bases and J by 5 bases, with 7 bases of the junction left unmatched. The CDR3 loop spans 14 amino acids.

The chain combines TRBV6-4 with TRBJ2-3; 8 nucleotides line up with TRBD1. Germline CDR1 is MRHNA and CDR2 is SNTAGT. V dropped 3 bases and J dropped 5; count of bases not matched to a gene: 7. The CDR3 contains 15 residues. The CDR3 DNA follows: TGTGCCAGCAGTGATCAACAGGGGGATTTAGATACGCAGTATTTT. Translation gives CASSDQQGDLDTQYF.

The rearrangement uses TRBV6-6 and TRBJ1-5; D unresolved. The germline V gene encodes CDR1 MNHNY and CDR2 SVGAGI (reference sequence). The CDR3 extends over 13 amino acids. Trimming left V 4 bases short and J 6 bases short, with 10 bases between. DNA for the CDR3: TGTGCCAGCAGTTCAGTCCCCCCTCAGCCCCAGCATTTT. It specifies CASSSVPPQPQHF.

The gene calls are TRBV7-6 and TRBJ2-5; D might be TRBD1 (6 bases). V was clipped by 3 bases and J by 5 bases, with 13 bases between them. The CDR3 contains 14 residues. CDR1 and CDR2 from the germline V gene are SGHVS and FNYEAQ. CDR3 residues: CASSFWTVGETQYF. Here the CDR3 DNA reads TGTGCCAGCAGCTTTTGGACAGTCGGGGAGACCCAGTACTTC.

The V and J genes are TRBV29-1 and TRBJ1-4; D possibly corresponds to TRBD1 (5 bases). Trimming pared 7 bases from V and 0 bases from J, leaving 9 bases between. The V gene's germline CDR1 is SQVTM and CDR2 ANQGSEA. This CDR3 has 13 residues. This CDR3 is CSAGGATNEKLFF. CDR3 bases: TGCAGCGCCGGGGGGGCAACTAATGAAAAACTGTTTTTT.

CDR3 residues: CASSHNPRAGGPPYNEQFF. In nucleotides, the CDR3 is TGTGCCAGCAGTCATAACCCAAGAGCGGGAGGTCCCCCCTACAATGAGCAGTTCTTC. The rearrangement joins TRBV2 to TRBJ2-1, with 9 bases aligning to TRBD2. Losses at the gene ends were 5 bases for V and 2 bases for J; bases not matched to a gene: 16. Germline-derived CDR1 and CDR2 are SNHLY and FYNNEI. The CDR3 covers 19 residues.

The chain is built from TRBV27 and TRBJ2-7, with 10 bases that match TRBD1. Germline-derived CDR1 and CDR2 are MNHEY and SMNVEV (reference sequence). The V segment lost 7 bases and the J segment 5 bases; nucleotides outside the gene matches: 8. This CDR3 has 14 amino acids. The CDR3 here is CASTPGTGANEQYF. Written as DNA, the CDR3 is TGTGCCAGCACCCCCGGGACAGGGGCCAACGAGCAGTACTTC.

This clone appeared a single time. J is TRBJ2-1 and V is TRBV6-4, with 9 bases identical to TRBD2. Germline V lookup: CDR1 MRHNA, CDR2 SNTAGT. The V gene end was trimmed by 0 bases and the J gene end by 3 bases; junction bases not matched to a gene: 0. CDR3 length equals 15 residues. The CDR3 spells CASSDSSGSYNEQFF. CDR3 nucleotides: TGTGCCAGCAGTGACTCTAGCGGGAGCTACAATGAGCAGTTCTTC.

The CDR3 loop is CASSLSRSHYSYNEQFF. DNA for the CDR3: TGTGCCAGCAGCTTATCGCGCAGCCACTACTCCTACAATGAGCAGTTCTTC. The chain links TRBV11-1 to TRBJ2-1, with D hard to call. The V gene lost 2 bases and the J gene lost 0 bases, with 14 bases spanning the gap. Germline CDR1 reads SGHAT; CDR2 reads FQDESV (reference sequence). CDR3 length: 17 residues.

V usage is TRBV7-9 and J usage is TRBJ2-2; 10 bases align to TRBD1. The CDR3 contains 16 residues. Germline values: CDR1 SEHNR, CDR2 FQNEAQ (reference sequence). Unmatched junction bases numbered 16, after V lost 10 bases and J lost 8 bases. Here the CDR3 DNA reads TGTGCCACCACACCCCCACGGGACAGGGGCACAGGGGAGCTGTTTTTT. It translates to CATTPPRDRGTGELFF.

The chain carries TRBV29-1 and TRBJ1-1, with TRBD1 matching over 11 bases. V dropped 3 bases and J dropped 11; count of bases not matched to a gene: 8. The CDR3 is made up of 13 amino acids. Germline CDR1 reads SQVTM; CDR2 reads ANQGSEA. CDR3 sequence reads: CSVEAGQGARAFF. CDR3 sequence (DNA): TGCAGCGTTGAGGCCGGACAGGGGGCTCGGGCTTTCTTT.

This clone came up once. The chain employs TRBV18 and TRBJ2-1; D perhaps matches TRBD1 (6 bases). The CDR3 is made up of 18 amino acids. The germline CDR1 and CDR2 sequences are KGHSH and LQKENI. The V end lost 3 bases, the J end lost 4 bases, and 22 bases lay between the germline ends. DNA for the CDR3: TGTGCCAGCTCACCTACGCCGGGGACATCCAACCGATACAATGAGCAGTTCTTC. As protein: CASSPTPGTSNRYNEQFF. Based on the CDR3 plus reference TRBV18 and TRBJ2-1, the full variable domain is NAGVMQNPRHLVRRRGQEARLRCSPMKGHSHVYWYRQLPEEGLKFMVYLQKENIIDESGMPKERFSAEFPKEGPSILRIQQVVRGDSAAYFCASSPTPGTSNRYNEQFFGPGTRLTVL.

The genes are TRBV2 and TRBJ2-7, with 9 bases identical to TRBD2. From germline, CDR1 is SNHLY and CDR2 FYNNEI. This CDR3 contains 14 residues. V shed 5 bases and J 3 bases; nucleotides not matched to a gene: 5. The CDR3 coding sequence is TGTGCCAGCAGTTTTTCGACTAGCGGCTACGAGCAGTACTTC. It translates to CASSFSTSGYEQYF.

The chain employs TRBV5-1 and TRBJ1-5; 8 nucleotides align to TRBD1. Per germline, CDR1 SGHRS and CDR2 YFSETQ. Trimming took 3 bases from V and 7 from J; bases not matched to a gene: 12. This CDR3 has 16 amino acids. CDR3 in amino acids: CASSSGTGGREQPQHF. CDR3 in DNA: TGCGCCAGCAGCTCGGGGACAGGAGGTCGGGAACAGCCCCAGCATTTT.

The chain has TRBV19 and TRBJ1-1; D remains unclear. CDR3 length equals 14 residues. Germline V lookup: CDR1 LNHDA, CDR2 SQIVND (reference sequence). V lost 6 bases to trimming and J lost 2 bases, with 13 bases between them. This CDR3 is CASSYGLTNTEAFF. The DNA of the CDR3 is TGTGCCAGTAGCTATGGACTGACAAACACTGAAGCTTTCTTT.

The rearrangement uses TRBV7-7 and TRBJ2-5, with 8 bases identical to TRBD1. J lost 2 bases, V lost 3 bases, and 14 bases had no gene match. The CDR3 is 18 residues long. In germline, CDR1 is SSHAT, CDR2 FNYEAQ (reference sequence). Here the CDR3 reads CASSFGQGAQQRQETQYF. DNA of the CDR3: TGTGCCAGCAGCTTCGGGCAGGGGGCACAACAAAGACAAGAGACCCAGTACTTC.

This chain links TRBV5-4 with TRBJ1-2; D is unclear. The CDR3 is 12 amino acids. Germline values: CDR1 SGHNT, CDR2 YYREEE (reference sequence). Trimming stripped 0 bases from V and 10 bases from J, with 10 bases between. CDR3: CASSLVGGSYTF. CDR3 coding DNA: TGTGCCAGCAGCTTGGTAGGAGGATCCTACACCTTC.

The rearrangement links TRBV11-2 to TRBJ2-7; 11 bases line up with TRBD2. Germline V CDR1 and CDR2: SGHAT, FQNNGV. Trimming at V came to 5 bases and at J to 0 bases, leaving 9 bases not matched to a gene. The CDR3 consists of 17 residues. The DNA of the CDR3 is TGTGCCAGCAGCCCCTCGACTAGCGGGACATACTCCTACGAGCAGTACTTC. Its protein product is CASSPSTSGTYSYEQYF.

The V and J genes are TRBV30 and TRBJ2-2, with 7 bases identical to TRBD1. The J segment lost 5 bases and the V segment lost 0 bases, leaving 9 bases of the junction unmatched. Germline V lookup: CDR1 GTSNPN, CDR2 SVGIG (reference sequence). This CDR3 is built from 16 residues. CDR3 coding DNA: TGTGCCTGGAGTGTTGGACAGGACTCTAGGACCGGGGAGCTGTTTTTT. Translating it yields CAWSVGQDSRTGELFF.

The genes are TRBV7-2 and TRBJ1-2; 11 bases are a match to TRBD1. Germline V lookup: CDR1 SGHTA, CDR2 FQGNSA. The ends lost 5 bases at V and 5 bases at J; junction bases unmatched: 7. The CDR3 extends over 15 amino acids. The CDR3 bases are TGTGCCAGCAGCCTTGGACAGGGGGCATGGTATGGCTACACCTTC. The encoded protein is CASSLGQGAWYGYTF.

V gene TRBV4-2 combines with J gene TRBJ2-6, with 11 positions matching TRBD2. In germline, CDR1 is LGHNA, CDR2 YNFKEQ. The CDR3 extends over 18 amino acids. With V trimmed by 1 base and J by 1 base, 3 bases remained unmatched. Here the CDR3 reads CASSQGASGGSGANVLTF. The CDR3 coding sequence is TGTGCCAGCAGCCAAGGCGCTAGCGGGGGGTCTGGGGCCAACGTCCTGACTTTC.

The rearrangement uses TRBV9 and TRBJ1-1; no clear D. The CDR3 contains 14 residues. The ends were cut back, 4 bases at V and 1 base at J, with 11 bases in the middle. Germline-derived CDR1 and CDR2 are SGDLS and YYNGEE. CDR3 protein: CASSRHLGNTEAFF. The DNA of the CDR3 is TGTGCCAGCAGCAGACACCTCGGGAACACTGAAGCTTTCTTT. Complete variable domain (other parts from reference TRBV9 and TRBJ1-1): DSGVTQTPKHLITATGQRVTLRCSPRSGDLSVYWYQQSLDQGLQFLIQYYNGEERAKGNILERFSAQQFPDLHSELNLSSLELGDSALYFCASSRHLGNTEAFFGQGTRLTVV.

The chain recombines TRBV19 with TRBJ2-5; D not certain. This CDR3 has 13 amino acids. The V and J ends lost 4 bases and 1 base respectively, with 7 bases between them. CDR1 LNHDA and CDR2 SQIVND come from the germline V gene (reference sequence). The DNA for the CDR3 is TGTGCCAGTAGTACCTCCGTCCAAGAGACCCAGTACTTC. This codes for CASSTSVQETQYF.